Below are 2 T cell receptor beta chains sequenced from a single sample in a study of blood T cell repertoires in COVID-19. This table comes from immunoSEQ multiplex PCR, and its TCRdb copy is limited to in-frame clones, with some not included. The sample gives about 160,000 clones, more than 60% of which show up once; roughly 8% is in the top ten. The source material was peripheral blood. These receptors were collected from a man in his sixties with acute or convalescent COVID-19.

The chain combines TRBV6-1 with TRBJ2-7; unclear D gene. V lost 2 bases to trimming and J lost 4 bases, with 9 bases between them. Germline CDR1 MNHNS, CDR2 SASEGT. This CDR3 has 13 amino acids. The CDR3 DNA reads TGTGCCAGCAGTGAACGAGGCCCGTACGAGCAGTACTTC. It codes for CASSERGPYEQYF.

The chain links TRBV5-6 to TRBJ2-7; TRBD1 matches at 7 bases. J gave up 11 bases and V 4 bases, and 9 bases lay outside the gene matches. This CDR3 has 12 residues. The germline gives CDR1 SGHDT, CDR2 YYEEEE. CDR3 protein: CASSPQTGPKYF. The CDR3 coding sequence is TGTGCCAGCAGCCCCCAGACAGGGCCCAAGTACTTC.